The entry below gives a single T cell receptor (beta chain) sequence along with its context. This sample stems from a study of shared clonotypes between healthy human individuals. The CDR3 runs 15 residues. Germline CDR1 reads SGHRS; CDR2 reads YFSETQ. The V end lost 4 bases, the J end lost 0 bases, and 14 bases lay between the germline ends. The repertoire was sequenced with immunoSEQ multiplex PCR; TCRdb's copy has only in-frame clones and lacks some. The sample contains over a million clones, 95% to 97% of which appear only once. The specimen was naive CD4+ T cells sorted from blood. Subset in this sample: CD45RA+ positively selected. This receptor was identified in a man younger than 40 in good health. The V gene is TRBV5-1, the J gene TRBJ2-7; maybe TRBD1 (6 bases). The CDR3 spells CASSPWTDNSYEQYF. The CDR3, as DNA: TGCGCCAGCAGCCCATGGACAGACAACTCCTACGAGCAGTACTTC.